Listed below are T cell receptor beta chains from one sample, sequenced in a study of tumor and adjacent non-tumor tissue in lung cancer. One entry per CDR3 protein, called by TCRdb with MiXCR from the multiplex PCR reads. The profile shows fewer than 120,000 distinct CDR3 sequences, approximately 87% of them singletons. The sequenced sample consisted of lung tumor tissue. Receptor source: a man between 70 and 80 years old with non-small cell lung cancer. The CDR3 runs from the conserved cysteine through the conserved F or W. D genes are given only for firm matches. Rows may omit the clone size; those that give it use once, few, many or a size class.

>TRBJ2-7|-|TRBV20-1|13|-
CSVRDEASGGSYF
TGCAGTGTTAGAGATGAAGCATCGGGTGGTTCGTACTTC
>TRBJ2-3|-|TRBV11-2|14|once
CTSSLTPWSNTQYF
TGTACCAGCAGCCTAACCCCATGGTCGAATACGCAGTATTTT
>TRBJ2-6|-|TRBV2|14|few
CASFGGTGANVLTF
TGTGCCAGCTTTGGGGGAACTGGGGCCAACGTCCTGACTTTC
>TRBJ1-1|-|TRBV7-6|12|-
CASSYVGQEAFF
TGTGCCAGCAGCTACGTGGGGCAAGAAGCTTTCTTT
>TRBJ1-2|-|TRBV10-3|15|-
CAISGRGKADYGYTF
TGTGCCATCAGTGGCCGGGGCAAGGCCGACTATGGCTACACCTTC
>TRBJ1-1|-|TRBV12-3/TRBV12-4|16|-
CASSLGSGMVGTEAFF
TGTGCCAGTAGTTTAGGTAGTGGAATGGTGGGGACTGAAGCTTTCTTT
>TRBJ1-1|TRBD1|TRBV5-4|16|once
CANRPRGGTMNTEAFF
TGTGCCAACAGGCCGAGAGGGGGCACGATGAACACTGAAGCTTTCTTT
>TRBJ1-6|-|TRBV20-1|15|-
CNARDPEPTNSPLHF
TGCAATGCTAGAGATCCGGAACCGACCAATTCACCCCTCCACTTT
>TRBJ2-7|-|TRBV11-2|12|-
CASSFVMGGQYF
TGTGCCAGCAGCTTTGTGATGGGCGGGCAGTACTTC
>TRBJ2-3|-|TRBV29-1|14|-
CSGLVGRTTDTQCF
TGCAGCGGGCTGGTGGGAAGGACCACAGATACGCAGTGTTTT
>TRBJ2-3|-|TRBV5-4|16|few
CVSSLGLAGVTDTQYF
TGTGTCAGCAGCTTGGGTCTAGCTGGAGTTACAGATACGCAGTATTTT
>TRBJ2-7|-|TRBV29-1|14|few
CSVERAGQTYEQYF
TGCAGTGTTGAAAGGGCGGGACAGACGTACGAGCAGTACTTC
>TRBJ2-7|-|TRBV20-1|12|-
CSASEGAYEQYF
TGCAGCGCTAGTGAGGGGGCCTACGAGCAGTACTTC
>TRBJ2-5|-|TRBV10-2|16|-
CATQGGATRGGETAYF
TGCGCCACCCAGGGAGGTGCAACGAGGGGTGGAGAGACCGCGTACTTC
>TRBJ2-7|-|TRBV6-1|16|-
CASSSRTTVISYEQYF
TGTGCCAGTAGTAGTAGGACCACTGTAATCTCCTACGAGCAGTACTTC
>TRBJ2-1|TRBD1|TRBV12-3/TRBV12-4|13|many
CASSATTGNEQLF
TGTGCCAGCAGTGCAACGACAGGGAATGAGCAGCTCTTC
>TRBJ2-7|TRBD1|TRBV5-6|14|-
CTSSYGQGTYEQYF
TGTACCAGCAGCTACGGACAGGGGACCTATGAGCAGTACTTC
>TRBJ1-2|-|TRBV11-3|15|few
CTNSLLGTRLYGYTF
TGTACCAACAGCTTATTGGGGACAAGGCTTTATGGCTACACCTTC
>TRBJ1-5|-|TRBV6-6|17|-
CASSRNSVQGSNQPQHF
TGTGCCAGCAGTCGGAATTCGGTCCAGGGAAGCAATCAGCCCCAGCATTTT
>TRBJ1-1|TRBD1|TRBV5-4|14|many
CASSLDRASTEAFF
TGTGCCAGCAGCCTTGACAGGGCAAGCACTGAAGCTTTCTTT
>TRBJ2-7|-|TRBV5-1|18|-
CASSFSVAIDPFSYEQYF
TGCGCCAGCAGCTTCTCCGTGGCCATCGACCCTTTCTCCTACGAACAGTACTTC
>TRBJ2-3|-|TRBV10-3|15|-
CASSAERRVADTQYF
TGCGCCTCATCAGCAGAGCGGAGAGTGGCAGATACGCAGTATTTT